These T cell receptor beta chains were read from a single sample in a study of technical replicates of blood from several donors. TCRdb keeps only in-frame clones here, not all; method: immunoSEQ multiplex PCR. The sample lists under 85,000 clones, roughly 92% occurring once. The sample consisted of T cells isolated from PBMCs. These receptors were obtained from a human donor in good health. Both conserved end residues are part of each CDR3. Each record gives: D gene, V gene, J gene, clone size, CDR3 DNA, CDR3 protein. D genes are given only for firm matches. Expanded clones get a size class; other rows say once, few or many, or leave the size out.

TRBD1	TRBV5-1	TRBJ1-2	-	TGCGCCAGCAGCTTGGACAGGGGGCTGAACGGCTACACCTTC	CASSLDRGLNGYTF
TRBD1	TRBV14	TRBJ2-7	-	TGTGCCAGCAGCTCCGGGACAGGAGGGTACGAGCAGTACTTC	CASSSGTGGYEQYF
TRBD1	TRBV29-1	TRBJ1-2	-	TGCAGCGTTGGGGACAGGGGGTTTGGCTACACCTTC	CSVGDRGFGYTF
TRBD2	TRBV30	TRBJ2-3	-	TGTGCCTGGAGGGGACTAGCGGAAACAGATACGCAGTATTTT	CAWRGLAETDTQYF
-	TRBV5-5	TRBJ1-1	-	TGTGCCAGCAGCTTGCAAGAGGCTTTCTTT	CASSLQEAFF
-	TRBV4-1	TRBJ1-1	-	TGCGCCAGCAGCCGACATCCGGAGGGCCCAGTGCATATGAACACTGAAGCTTTCTTT	CASSRHPEGPVHMNTEAFF
-	TRBV7-8	TRBJ1-2	-	TGTGCCAGCTCCTTGGGCCACTATGGCTACACCTTC	CASSLGHYGYTF
-	TRBV25-1	TRBJ2-3	-	TGTGCCACCGGACAGAGCACAGATACGCAGTATTTT	CATGQSTDTQYF
-	TRBV6-5	TRBJ2-1	-	TGTGCCAGCAGTTACTTTCCTAGGTATGAGCAGTTCTTC	CASSYFPRYEQFF
-	TRBV10-3	TRBJ2-7	-	TGTGCCATCAGTGAGTTAGGGGACGAGCAGTACTTC	CAISELGDEQYF
-	TRBV4-2	TRBJ2-1	-	TGTGCCAGCAGCCAAGAACAGGACTACAATGAGCAGTTCTTC	CASSQEQDYNEQFF
-	TRBV6-1	TRBJ2-1	-	TGTGCCAGCAGTCTCCCCGAGGGTATCCGAAATGAGCAGTTCTTC	CASSLPEGIRNEQFF
TRBD1	TRBV27	TRBJ1-2	-	TGTGCCAGCAGTAGACAGGGGTCCGGCTACACCTTC	CASSRQGSGYTF
-	TRBV5-1	TRBJ1-1	-	TGCGCCAGCAGCCTCCAAGTCGCGGGAACTGAAGCTTTCTTT	CASSLQVAGTEAFF
-	TRBV28	TRBJ2-2	once	TGTGCCACCGGGGGCGGGGAGCTGTTTTTT	CATGGGELFF
TRBD2	TRBV4-1	TRBJ2-3	-	TGCGCCAGCAGCCAAGAGAGGTCTATTGCGGGAGGAGGAGATACGCAGTATTTT	CASSQERSIAGGGDTQYF
TRBD2	TRBV4-1	TRBJ2-2	-	TGCGCCAGCAGACAACCGGGACTAGCGGACAACACCGGGGAGCTGTTTTTT	CASRQPGLADNTGELFF
TRBD1	TRBV28	TRBJ2-5	-	TGTGCCAGCAGACGGACAGGGGAAATCAGGAAGACCCAGTACTTC	CASRRTGEIRKTQYF
TRBD1	TRBV30	TRBJ2-7	-	TGTGCCTGGGACAGGGATAATTACGAGCAGTACTTC	CAWDRDNYEQYF
-	TRBV12-2	TRBJ2-2	-	TGTGCAAGTCGCTTAGCGCTGCGGGAGAGGCGGGAGCTGTTTTTT	CASRLALRERRELFF
-	TRBV2	TRBJ1-2	-	TGTGCCAGCAGCGACGGGGACTATGGCTACACCTTC	CASSDGDYGYTF
-	TRBV9	TRBJ1-5	-	TGTGCCAGCAGCATTCAGGGGAATCAGCCCCAGCATTTT	CASSIQGNQPQHF
TRBD1	TRBV25-1	TRBJ1-2	-	TGTGCCAGCAGTGAGACAGGGGTCGAAGGCTACACCTTC	CASSETGVEGYTF
TRBD1	TRBV7-9	TRBJ1-1	-	TGTGCCAGCAGCGGGGACAGGAACACTGAAGCTTTCTTT	CASSGDRNTEAFF
-	TRBV19	TRBJ2-1	-	TGTGCCAGTACATTGTCCCACTACAATGAGCAGTTCTTC	CASTLSHYNEQFF
-	TRBV4-2	TRBJ2-7	-	TGTGCCAGCAGCCAAGGACTCATCTCGGGTGAGCAGTACTTC	CASSQGLISGEQYF
TRBD1	TRBV4-1	TRBJ1-5	-	TGCGCCAGCAGCTTGGGGACAGGCCTTAATCAGCCCCAGCATTTT	CASSLGTGLNQPQHF
-	TRBV9	TRBJ2-7	-	TGTGCCAGCAGCGGCGACAGATCCTACGAGCAGTACTTC	CASSGDRSYEQYF